The text below deals with one TCR beta chain. Its matching antigen is unknown. TCRdb's table, derived via immunoSEQ multiplex PCR, lists solely in-frame clones and lacks some. The sample includes about 56,000 clones, 93% of them seen just once. The CDR3 has 15 amino acids. The ends were cut back, 2 bases at V and 4 bases at J, with 12 bases in the middle. Germline V lookup: CDR1 LNHDA, CDR2 SQIVND (reference sequence). The donors were part of the 120-subject validation cohort, which stood apart from the roughly 730-subject first cohort. This sample is part of a study of cytomegalovirus exposure and HLA in healthy donors. Study-level points and caveats: The classifier, whose performance was assessed in both the original and validation cohorts, reportedly diagnosed cytomegalovirus status with high specificity and sensitivity.

The sample comprised PBMCs. The chain links TRBV19 to TRBJ2-1, with a weak D call TRBD2 (6 bases). The TCR sequence derives from a woman aged 18-30 years in good health and CMV-seropositive. Written as DNA, the CDR3 is TGTGCCAGTAGTATATTTCCTAGCGAGTACAATGAGCAGTTCTTC. Its translation is CASSIFPSEYNEQFF.